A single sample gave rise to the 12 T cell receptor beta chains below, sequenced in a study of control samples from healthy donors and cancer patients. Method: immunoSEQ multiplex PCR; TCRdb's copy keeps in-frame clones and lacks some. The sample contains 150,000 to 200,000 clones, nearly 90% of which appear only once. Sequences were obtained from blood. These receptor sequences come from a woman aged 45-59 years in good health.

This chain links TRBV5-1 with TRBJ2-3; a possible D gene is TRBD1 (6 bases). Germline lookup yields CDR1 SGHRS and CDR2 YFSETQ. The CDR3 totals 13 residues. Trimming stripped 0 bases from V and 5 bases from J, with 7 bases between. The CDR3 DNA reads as TGCGCCAGCAGCTTGGCCAGGGGAGATACGCAGTATTTT. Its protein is CASSLARGDTQYF.

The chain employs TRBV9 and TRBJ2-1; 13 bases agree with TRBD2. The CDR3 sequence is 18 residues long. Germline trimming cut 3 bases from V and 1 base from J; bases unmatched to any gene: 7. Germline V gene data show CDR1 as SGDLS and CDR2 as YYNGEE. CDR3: CASSGGLAGVRSYNEQFF. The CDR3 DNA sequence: TGTGCCAGCAGCGGTGGACTAGCGGGAGTACGGTCCTACAATGAGCAGTTCTTC. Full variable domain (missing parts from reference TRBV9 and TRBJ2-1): DSGVTQTPKHLITATGQRVTLRCSPRSGDLSVYWYQQSLDQGLQFLIQYYNGEERAKGNILERFSAQQFPDLHSELNLSSLELGDSALYFCASSGGLAGVRSYNEQFFGPGTRLTVL.

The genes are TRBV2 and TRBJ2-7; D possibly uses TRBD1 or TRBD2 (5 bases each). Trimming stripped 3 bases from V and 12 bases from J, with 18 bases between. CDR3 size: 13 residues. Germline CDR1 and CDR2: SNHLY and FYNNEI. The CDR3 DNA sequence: TGTGCCAGCAGTGATAGGGACCCGGTTCTTTGGTACTTC. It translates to CASSDRDPVLWYF.

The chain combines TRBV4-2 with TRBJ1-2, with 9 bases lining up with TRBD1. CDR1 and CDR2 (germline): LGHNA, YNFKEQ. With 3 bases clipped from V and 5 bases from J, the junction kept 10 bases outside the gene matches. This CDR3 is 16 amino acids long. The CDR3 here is CASSQEDRGSLYGYTF. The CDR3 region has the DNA TGTGCCAGCAGCCAGGAGGACAGGGGATCTTTATATGGCTACACCTTC.

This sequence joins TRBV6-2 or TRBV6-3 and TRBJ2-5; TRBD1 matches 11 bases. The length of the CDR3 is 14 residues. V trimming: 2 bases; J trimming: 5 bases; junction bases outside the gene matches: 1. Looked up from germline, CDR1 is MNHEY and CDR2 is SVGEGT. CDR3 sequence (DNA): TGTGCCAGCAGTTACAGGGACAGGGGGGAGACCCAGTACTTC. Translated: CASSYRDRGETQYF.

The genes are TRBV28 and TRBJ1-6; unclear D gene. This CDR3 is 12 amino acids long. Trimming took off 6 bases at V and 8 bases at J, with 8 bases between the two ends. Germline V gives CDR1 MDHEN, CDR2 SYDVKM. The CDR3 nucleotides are TGTGCCAGCAGCGACCCCGATTCACCCCTCCACTTT. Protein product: CASSDPDSPLHF.

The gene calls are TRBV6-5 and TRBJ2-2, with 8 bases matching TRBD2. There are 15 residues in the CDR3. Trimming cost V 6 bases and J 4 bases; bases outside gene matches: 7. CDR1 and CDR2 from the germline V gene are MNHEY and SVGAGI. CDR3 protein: CASRSGTRLTGELFF. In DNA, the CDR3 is TGTGCCAGCAGGTCCGGGACTAGGCTCACCGGGGAGCTGTTTTTT.

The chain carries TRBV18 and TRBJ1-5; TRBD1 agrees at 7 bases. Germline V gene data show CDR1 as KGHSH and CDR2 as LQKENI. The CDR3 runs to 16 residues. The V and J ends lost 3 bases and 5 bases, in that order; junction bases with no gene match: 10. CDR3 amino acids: CASSPPGTVVYQPQHF. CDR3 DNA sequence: TGTGCCAGCTCACCGCCCGGGACAGTGGTATATCAGCCCCAGCATTTT.

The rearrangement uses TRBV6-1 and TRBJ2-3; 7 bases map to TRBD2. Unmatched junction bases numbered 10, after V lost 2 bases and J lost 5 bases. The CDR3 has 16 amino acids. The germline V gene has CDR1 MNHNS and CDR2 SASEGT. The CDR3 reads CASSEYGGRRIDTQYF. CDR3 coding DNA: TGTGCCAGCAGTGAATATGGCGGGAGAAGAATAGATACGCAGTATTTT.

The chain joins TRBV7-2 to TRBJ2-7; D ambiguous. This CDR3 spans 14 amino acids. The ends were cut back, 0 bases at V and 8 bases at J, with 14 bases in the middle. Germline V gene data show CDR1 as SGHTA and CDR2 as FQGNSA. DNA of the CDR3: TGTGCCAGCAGCTTAGCGTATCGCGGTTCCCAGCAGTACTTC. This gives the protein CASSLAYRGSQQYF.

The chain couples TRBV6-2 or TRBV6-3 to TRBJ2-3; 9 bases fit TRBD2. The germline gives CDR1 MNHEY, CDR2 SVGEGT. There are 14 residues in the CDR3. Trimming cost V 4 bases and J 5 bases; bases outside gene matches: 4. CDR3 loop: CASSFSGGGDTQYF. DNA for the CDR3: TGTGCCAGCAGTTTTAGCGGGGGAGGAGATACGCAGTATTTT.

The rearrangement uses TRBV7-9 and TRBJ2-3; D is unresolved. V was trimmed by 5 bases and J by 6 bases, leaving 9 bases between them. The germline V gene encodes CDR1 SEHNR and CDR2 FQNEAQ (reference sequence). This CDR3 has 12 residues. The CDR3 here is CASSPQIDTQYF. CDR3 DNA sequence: TGTGCCAGCAGCCCACAGATCGATACGCAGTATTTT.